This entry lists 17 T cell receptor beta chains sequenced from one sample in a study of T cells in Graves' hyperthyroidism and ophthalmopathy. Researchers took RNA transcripts and amplified the TCR beta CDR3 regions from them. First-round RT-PCR with HTBI primers amplified the TCR CDR3 region. TCRdb re-called the multiplex PCR reads through MiXCR, storing one row per CDR3 protein. The table lists roughly 720,000 distinct CDR3 sequences, about 18% of them singletons. What was sequenced was blood. These receptors all stem from a man in his fifties or sixties with Graves' hyperthyroidism.

This clonotype was counted a few times. This chain joins TRBV27 and TRBJ2-7; D is unclear. The V end lost 6 bases, the J end lost 6 bases, and 18 bases lay between the germline ends. Germline assignment: CDR1 MNHEY and CDR2 SMNVEV (reference sequence). CDR3 length equals 14 residues. The CDR3 loop is CASSSLPQPGEQYF. The CDR3 nucleotides are TGTGCCAGCAGCTCGTTACCCCAACCGGGCGAGCAGTACTTC.

This clonotype was seen a handful of times. The chain links TRBV7-2 to TRBJ2-1; 7 bases are shared with TRBD2. After removal of 2 bases from V and 7 bases from J, the junction contained 11 bases not matched to a gene. This CDR3 is 16 amino acids long. Germline CDR1 reads SGHTA; CDR2 reads FQGNSA. The CDR3 sequence: CASSLFMGGVQNEQFF. The CDR3 DNA is TGTGCCAGCAGCTTATTTATGGGAGGGGTTCAAAATGAGCAGTTCTTC.

In its sample, this clonotype was seen a few times. The rearrangement joins TRBV6-2 or TRBV6-3 to TRBJ1-3; D might be TRBD1 (5 bases). The CDR3 is 16 amino acids. V was clipped by 6 bases and J by 0 bases, with 15 bases between them. Germline V gene data show CDR1 as MNHEY and CDR2 as SVGEGT. The CDR3 region is CASSFHRQLSGNTIYF. The CDR3 coding sequence is TGTGCCAGCAGCTTCCACAGACAGCTCTCTGGAAACACCATATATTTT.

This clonotype appeared many times. The chain employs TRBV2 and TRBJ1-5; D is undetermined. CDR1 and CDR2 (germline): SNHLY, FYNNEI. The CDR3 totals 14 residues. The germline V and J ends were trimmed by 5 bases and 3 bases, with 11 bases remaining between them. CDR3: CASSSDGNNQPQHF. DNA of the CDR3: TGTGCCAGCAGTTCCGACGGGAACAATCAGCCCCAGCATTTT.

This clonotype was seen at least ten times. V gene TRBV28 combines with J gene TRBJ1-3; 8 bases fit TRBD1. This CDR3 region has 16 residues. Germline V lookup: CDR1 MDHEN, CDR2 SYDVKM. Losses at the gene ends were 5 bases for V and 2 bases for J; bases not matched to a gene: 8. The CDR3 loop reads CASSQPGQAAGNTIYF. The CDR3 DNA reads as TGTGCCAGCAGTCAGCCGGGACAGGCAGCTGGAAACACCATATATTTT.

The V and J genes are TRBV5-1 and TRBJ1-6; 9 nucleotides agree with TRBD1. Per the germline V gene, CDR1 is SGHRS and CDR2 is YFSETQ. The CDR3 is made up of 14 amino acids. V shed 4 bases and J 11 bases; nucleotides not matched to a gene: 7. In DNA, the CDR3 is TGCGCCAGCAGCCGGGACAGGGAAACGACACCCCTCCACTTT. This gives the protein CASSRDRETTPLHF.

This clonotype was observed at least ten times. The chain combines TRBV10-3 with TRBJ2-7; 9 positions agree with TRBD2. The CDR3 is 14 residues long. CDR1 is ENHRY, CDR2 SYGVKD, per germline. The J segment lost 4 bases and the V segment lost 6 bases, leaving 7 bases of the junction unmatched. The CDR3 nucleotides read TGTGCCATCAGAGATAGCGGGAGCGGGTACGAGCAGTACTTC. Amino acids: CAIRDSGSGYEQYF.

The rearrangement uses TRBV7-9 and TRBJ1-1; D is possibly TRBD1 (5 bases). This CDR3 spans 15 amino acids. Trimming removed 10 bases from V and 0 bases from J, with 18 bases in between. Germline V gene sequence: CDR1 SEHNR, CDR2 FQNEAQ (reference sequence). CDR3 DNA sequence: TGTGCCATTATTACCGGGGCTCCGTTGAACACTGAAGCTTTCTTT. Amino acid sequence: CAIITGAPLNTEAFF.

This clonotype appeared a few times. This chain joins TRBV5-1 and TRBJ1-1; D gene unclear. Germline CDR1 and CDR2: SGHRS and YFSETQ. Between the trimmed V and J ends, which lost 4 bases and 4 bases, there was a span of 20 bases. This CDR3 has 16 amino acids. CDR3 sequence (DNA): TGCGCCAGCAGCCCAACCTCGCGAGGGATAGGCACTGAAGCTTTCTTT. This sequence encodes CASSPTSRGIGTEAFF.

This clonotype was seen a few times. The chain is built from TRBV20-1 and TRBJ2-5; no definite D call. The CDR3 is 14 amino acids. V lost 5 bases to trimming and J lost 1 base, with 14 bases between them. CDR1 and CDR2 from the germline V gene are DFQATT and SNEGSKA (reference sequence). The CDR3 DNA follows: TGCAGTGCTTCCCGAGGCACCCCCCAAGAGACCCAGTACTTC. Protein: CSASRGTPQETQYF.

With respect to this clonotype: The conserved phenylalanine or tryptophan normally closing the CDR3 is absent here, so this likely arose from a read error. The CDR3 bases are TGTGCCAGCAGTGGTCGGTTGTGGGCGCCTAACACCGGGGAGCTGTTTCTT. This translates into CASSGRLWAPNTGELFL. The rearrangement joins TRBV25-1 to TRBJ2-2; D ambiguous. Germline CDR1 reads MGHDK; CDR2 reads SYGVNS. The CDR3 is 17 residues long. V lost 4 bases and J lost 2, with 17 bases in between.

This clonotype occurred a few times. This sequence joins TRBV6-2 or TRBV6-3 and TRBJ2-7, with TRBD1 matching 7 bases. V shed 6 bases and J 3 bases; nucleotides not matched to a gene: 14. Germline V gene lookup returns CDR1 MNHEY and CDR2 SVGEGT. This CDR3 has 16 residues. In DNA, the CDR3 is TGTGCCAGCAGCCATACCCTAGACAGGGTAGGCTACGAGCAGTACTTC. As protein: CASSHTLDRVGYEQYF.

The chain links TRBV10-3 to TRBJ2-1; no clear D gene. CDR3 length: 12 amino acids. The V gene lost 6 bases and the J gene lost 5 bases, with 8 bases spanning the gap. The germline gives CDR1 ENHRY, CDR2 SYGVKD. The CDR3 DNA sequence: TGTGCCATCAGGGGGTTAGACAATGAGCAGTTCTTC. This sequence encodes CAIRGLDNEQFF.

This clonotype was detected ten times or more. This sequence joins TRBV7-2 and TRBJ2-7; no firm D call. The length of the CDR3 is 13 residues. V lost 5 bases, J lost 4 bases, and 12 bases lay in between. Germline V gene data show CDR1 as SGHTA and CDR2 as FQGNSA. The CDR3 spells CASSTRSDYEQYF. CDR3 nucleotides: TGTGCCAGCAGCACCAGGTCGGATTACGAGCAGTACTTC.

This clonotype was seen repeatedly, ten times or more. The chain carries TRBV18 and TRBJ2-3; 8 nucleotides agree with TRBD1. The CDR3 spans 14 residues. CDR1 KGHSH and CDR2 LQKENI come from the germline V gene. V shed 10 bases and J 4 bases; nucleotides not matched to a gene: 10. In nucleotides, the CDR3 is TGTGCCAACACCGGACAGGGTCGGTCAGATACGCAGTATTTT. This encodes CANTGQGRSDTQYF.

The table lists this clonotype with a few counts. The genes are TRBV5-1 and TRBJ1-1; D is perhaps TRBD1 (5 bases). Trimming pared 4 bases from V and 10 bases from J, leaving 17 bases between. This CDR3 comprises 13 residues. The germline V gene has CDR1 SGHRS and CDR2 YFSETQ. CDR3: CASSPTNDRAAFF. The DNA of the CDR3 is TGCGCCAGCAGCCCGACCAACGACAGAGCAGCTTTCTTT. Complete variable domain (other parts from reference TRBV5-1 and TRBJ1-1): KAGVTQTPRYLIKTRGQQVTLSCSPISGHRSVSWYQQTPGQGLQFLFEYFSETQRNKGNFPGRFSGRQFSNSRSEMNVSTLELGDSALYLCASSPTNDRAAFFGQGTRLTVV.

Ten or more counts support this clonotype. The rearrangement links TRBV28 to TRBJ2-7, with D perhaps TRBD2 (6 bases). CDR3 size: 15 residues. Germline values: CDR1 MDHEN, CDR2 SYDVKM. Between the trimmed V and J ends, which lost 2 bases and 4 bases, there was a span of 15 bases. In DNA, the CDR3 is TGTGCCAGCAGTTTAGCGAGTAACGGGGGATACGAGCAGTACTTC. Translating gives CASSLASNGGYEQYF.